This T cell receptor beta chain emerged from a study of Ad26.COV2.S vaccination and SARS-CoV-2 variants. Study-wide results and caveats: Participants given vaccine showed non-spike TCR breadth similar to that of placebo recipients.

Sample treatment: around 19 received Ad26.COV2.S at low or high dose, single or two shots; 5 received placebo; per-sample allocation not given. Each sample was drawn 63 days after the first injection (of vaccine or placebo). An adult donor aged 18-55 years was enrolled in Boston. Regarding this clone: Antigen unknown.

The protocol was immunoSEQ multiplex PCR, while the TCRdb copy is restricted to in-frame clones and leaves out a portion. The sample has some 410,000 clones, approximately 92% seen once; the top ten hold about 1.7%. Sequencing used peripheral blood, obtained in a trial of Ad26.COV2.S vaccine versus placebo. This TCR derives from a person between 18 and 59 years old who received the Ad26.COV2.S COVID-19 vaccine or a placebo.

CDR3: CASSQDRGGEAFF. The CDR3 bases are TGTGCCAGCAGCCAAGACAGGGGAGGTGAAGCTTTCTTT. This chain uses TRBV3-1 (or the pseudogene TRBV3-2) with TRBJ1-1; a weak D match, TRBD1 (6 bases). The CDR3 consists of 13 residues. Trimming removed 0 bases from V and 7 bases from J, with 9 bases in between. CDR1 is LGHDT, CDR2 YNNKEL, per germline (reference sequence).